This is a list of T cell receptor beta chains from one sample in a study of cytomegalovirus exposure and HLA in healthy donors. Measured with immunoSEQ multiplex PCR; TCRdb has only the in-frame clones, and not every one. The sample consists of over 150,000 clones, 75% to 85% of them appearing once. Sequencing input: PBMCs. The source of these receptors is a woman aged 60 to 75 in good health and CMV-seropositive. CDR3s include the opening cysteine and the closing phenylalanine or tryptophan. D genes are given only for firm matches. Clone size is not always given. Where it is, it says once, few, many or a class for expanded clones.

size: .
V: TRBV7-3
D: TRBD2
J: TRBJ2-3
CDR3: CASSLTSGSADTQYF
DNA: TGTGCCAGCAGCTTGACTAGCGGGAGTGCAGATACGCAGTATTTT

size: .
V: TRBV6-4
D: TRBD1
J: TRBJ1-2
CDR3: CASSDSPGQGAKGDGYTF
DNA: TGTGCCAGCAGTGACTCGCCGGGACAGGGGGCGAAGGGGGATGGCTACACCTTC

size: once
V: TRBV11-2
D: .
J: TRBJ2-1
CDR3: CASSLGVGTYNEQFF
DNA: TGTGCCAGCAGCTTAGGTGTCGGGACCTACAATGAGCAGTTCTTC

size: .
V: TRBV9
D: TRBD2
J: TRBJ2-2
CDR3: CASNAPSGRGDSGELFF
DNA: TGTGCCAGCAACGCCCCGAGTGGACGGGGGGATTCCGGGGAGCTGTTTTTT

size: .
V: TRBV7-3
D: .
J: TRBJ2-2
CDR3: CASSLYQGGTGELFF
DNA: TGTGCCAGCAGCTTATATCAGGGTGGTACCGGGGAGCTGTTTTTT

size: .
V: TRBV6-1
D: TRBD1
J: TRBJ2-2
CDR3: CASGTGGELFF
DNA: TGTGCCAGCGGGACAGGCGGGGAGCTGTTTTTT

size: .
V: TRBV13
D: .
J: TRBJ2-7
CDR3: CASSPQASPYEQYF
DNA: TGTGCCAGCAGCCCACAAGCGAGCCCCTACGAGCAGTACTTC

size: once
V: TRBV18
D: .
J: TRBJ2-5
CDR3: CASSPRTEETQYF
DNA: TGTGCCAGCTCACCGAGGACAGAAGAGACCCAGTACTTC

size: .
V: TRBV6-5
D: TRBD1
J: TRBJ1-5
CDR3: CANRPGQIHQPQHF
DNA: TGTGCCAACAGGCCGGGACAGATACATCAGCCCCAGCATTTT

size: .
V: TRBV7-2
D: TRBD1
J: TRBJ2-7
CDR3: CASSMGQYYEQYF
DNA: TGTGCCAGCAGCATGGGACAGTACTACGAGCAGTACTTC

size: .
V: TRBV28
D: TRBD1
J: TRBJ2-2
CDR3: CASTDRGITGELFF
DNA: TGTGCCAGCACTGACAGGGGGATCACCGGGGAGCTGTTTTTT

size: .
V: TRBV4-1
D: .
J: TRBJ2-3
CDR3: CASSQGADSYTDTQYF
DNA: TGCGCCAGCAGCCAAGGCGCGGACAGCTACACAGATACGCAGTATTTT

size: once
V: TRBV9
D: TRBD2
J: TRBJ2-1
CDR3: CASSVRTSPNEQFF
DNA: TGTGCCAGCAGCGTTAGGACTAGCCCGAATGAGCAGTTCTTC

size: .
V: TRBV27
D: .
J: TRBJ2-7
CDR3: CASSFHQGPYEQYF
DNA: TGTGCCAGCAGTTTTCATCAGGGGCCCTACGAGCAGTACTTC

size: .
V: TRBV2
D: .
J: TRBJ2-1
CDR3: CASLGGLAYNEQFF
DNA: TGTGCCAGCCTCGGGGGGCTGGCCTACAATGAGCAGTTCTTC

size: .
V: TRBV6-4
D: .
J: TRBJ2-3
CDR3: CASSDEPSRADTQYF
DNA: TGTGCCAGCAGTGACGAGCCTAGCAGAGCAGATACGCAGTATTTT

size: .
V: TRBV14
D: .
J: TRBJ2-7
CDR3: CASSQGTTHSYEQYF
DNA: TGTGCCAGCAGCCAAGGGACAACCCATTCCTACGAGCAGTACTTC

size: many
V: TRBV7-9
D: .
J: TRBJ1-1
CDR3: CASSLAGRTWGFF
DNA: TGTGCCAGCAGCTTAGCGGGCCGGACATGGGGTTTCTTT

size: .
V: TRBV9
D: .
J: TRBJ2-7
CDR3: CASGPYEGGNYEQYF
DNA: TGTGCCAGCGGACCCTACGAGGGCGGGAACTACGAGCAGTACTTC

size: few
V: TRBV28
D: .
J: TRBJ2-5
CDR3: CASSPLSGDQETQYF
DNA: TGTGCCAGCAGTCCCTTATCCGGGGACCAAGAGACCCAGTACTTC

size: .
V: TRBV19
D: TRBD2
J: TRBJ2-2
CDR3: CASSMGLTSGSELFF
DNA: TGTGCCAGTAGTATGGGTTTGACTAGCGGGAGCGAGCTGTTTTTT

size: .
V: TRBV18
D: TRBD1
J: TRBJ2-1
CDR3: CASSPAPGQGLHNEQFF
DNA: TGTGCCAGCTCACCAGCTCCGGGACAGGGCCTCCACAATGAGCAGTTCTTC

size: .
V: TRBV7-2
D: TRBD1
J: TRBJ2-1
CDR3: CASSRRDSPYNEQFF
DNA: TGTGCCAGCAGCCGCCGGGACAGCCCCTACAATGAGCAGTTCTTC

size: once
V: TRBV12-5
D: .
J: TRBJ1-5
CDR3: CASGFGGNQPQHF
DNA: TGTGCTAGTGGTTTCGGGGGCAATCAGCCCCAGCATTTT

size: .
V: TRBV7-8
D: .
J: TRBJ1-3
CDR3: CASSLDPVLGNTIYF
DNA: TGTGCCAGCAGCTTAGATCCCGTCCTTGGAAACACCATATATTTT

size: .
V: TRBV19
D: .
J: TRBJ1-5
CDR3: CASSTSGNPNQPQHF
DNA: TGTGCCAGTAGTACATCCGGGAACCCCAATCAGCCCCAGCATTTT

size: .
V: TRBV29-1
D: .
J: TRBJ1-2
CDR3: CSVEETASYTF
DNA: TGCAGCGTTGAAGAGACAGCATCCTACACCTTC

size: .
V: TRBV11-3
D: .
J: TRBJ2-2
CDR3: CASSPRVTGELFF
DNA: TGTGCCAGCAGCCCGCGGGTCACCGGGGAGCTGTTTTTT

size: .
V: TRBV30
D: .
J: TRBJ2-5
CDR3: CALDSPETQYF
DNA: TGTGCCTTGGACTCCCCAGAGACCCAGTACTTC

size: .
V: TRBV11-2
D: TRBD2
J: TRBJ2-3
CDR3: CASSSAGGPDTQYF
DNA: TGTGCCAGCAGCTCAGCGGGAGGGCCGGATACGCAGTATTTT